The table lists the clone carrying this T cell receptor beta chain with a count of one. Germline assignment: CDR1 SEHNR and CDR2 FQNEAQ (reference sequence). The CDR3 is 12 amino acids. V lost 11 bases, J lost 5 bases, and 12 bases lay in between. Per the study methods: Quantification of nucleated cells was approximated via reference gene primer amplification. Sequenced by immunoSEQ multiplex PCR; TCRdb stores in-frame clones only, minus some. The V and J calls and clone size were taken over from that table, and D and trimming were inferred from the DNA. Among fewer than 25,000 clones, around 90% were seen once, and the ten largest hold roughly 7.4%. This sample is part of a study of blood T cell repertoires in COVID-19. Looking at the study overall: Sample material is recorded as cDNA or gDNA derived from T cells, B-cell-depleted T cells, or PBMCs.

This rearrangement joins TRBV7-9 to TRBJ1-4; D is unresolved. Sequencing was done on a sample of peripheral blood. The receptor was derived from a human donor in a cohort sampled during active COVID-19. CDR3 nucleotides: TGTGCCGGCGGCACCGGGAATGAAAAACTGTTTTTT. It is translated as CAGGTGNEKLFF.